Presented here are 23 T cell receptor beta chains from one specimen sequenced in a study of Graves' ophthalmopathy and Graves' hyperthyroidism. The sequenced template was RNA, covering the TCR beta CDR3 region. RT-PCR with HTBI primers came first, then second-round multiplex PCR. Each CDR3 protein is one row after TCRdb ran MiXCR on the multiplex PCR reads. Here the sample spans about 230,000 distinct CDR3 sequences, around 45% being singletons. Sequencing input: peripheral blood. Receptors were obtained from an adult man with Graves' ophthalmopathy.

The chain couples TRBV5-1 to TRBJ2-7; tentative D call: TRBD2 (5 bases). The DNA end favors TRBJ2-5, so the J call may be wrong. Per the germline V gene, CDR1 is SGHRS and CDR2 is YFSETQ. The CDR3 is made up of 14 amino acids. The chain's CDR3 is CASSPEGFQETQYF. The CDR3 nucleotides read TGCGCCAGCAGCCCCGAGGGTTTCCAAGAGACCCAGTACTTC.

This clonotype was detected a few times. The V gene is TRBV2, the J gene TRBJ2-7, with TRBD1 matching over 9 bases. The germline V gene has CDR1 SNHLY and CDR2 FYNNEI. With 10 bases clipped from V and 4 bases from J, the junction kept 14 bases outside the gene matches. This CDR3 has 15 amino acids. CDR3 in amino acids: CATRKDRGESYEQYF. DNA of the CDR3: TGTGCCACCCGAAAGGACAGGGGTGAAAGTTACGAGCAGTACTTC.

The chain uses TRBV7-2 and TRBJ2-2; D gene unclear. Trimming stripped 1 base from V and 6 bases from J, with 9 bases between. Germline lookup yields CDR1 SGHTA and CDR2 FQGNSA. The CDR3 totals 14 residues. The CDR3 region has the DNA TGTGCCAGCAGCTTAGTTCTGACTGCCGGGGAGCTGTTTTTT. Protein: CASSLVLTAGELFF.

The chain has TRBV20-1 and TRBJ2-7, with D perhaps TRBD1 (5 bases). The CDR3 contains 12 residues. The germline V gene encodes CDR1 DFQATT and CDR2 SNEGSKA (reference sequence). V dropped 1 base and J dropped 5 bases, with 9 bases sitting between them. The CDR3 loop reads CSARAGRDEQYF. The DNA for the CDR3 is TGCAGTGCTAGAGCTGGCAGGGACGAGCAGTACTTC.

The chain has TRBV4-3 and TRBJ1-1; tentative D call: TRBD1 (5 bases). The CDR3 length is 15 residues. Germline CDR1 is LGHNA and CDR2 is YSLEER. Between the trimmed V and J ends, which lost 2 bases and 2 bases, there was a span of 12 bases. This CDR3 is CASSQPDILNTEAFF. CDR3 coding DNA: TGCGCCAGCAGCCAACCGGACATCCTTAACACTGAAGCTTTCTTT.

This clonotype showed up just a few times. The J gene is TRBJ1-1, the V gene TRBV5-1; unclear D gene. The CDR3 spans 14 residues. Trimming stripped 2 bases from V and 3 bases from J, with 11 bases between. Germline values: CDR1 SGHRS, CDR2 YFSETQ. The CDR3 DNA sequence: TGCGCCAGCAGCTTTCGGGGTAGGGACACTGAAGCTTTCTTT. This translates into CASSFRGRDTEAFF. The full variable domain, rest sourced from reference TRBV5-1 and TRBJ1-1, is KAGVTQTPRYLIKTRGQQVTLSCSPISGHRSVSWYQQTPGQGLQFLFEYFSETQRNKGNFPGRFSGRQFSNSRSEMNVSTLELGDSALYLCASSFRGRDTEAFFGQGTRLTVV.

The CDR3 DNA sequence: TGTGCCAGCAGTTACTCTGCAGGGGGAATAGGCGGGGAGCTGTTTTTT. Residues: CASSYSAGGIGGELFF. The chain recombines TRBV6-5 with TRBJ2-2; 7 nucleotides line up with TRBD1. V lost 0 bases to trimming and J lost 7 bases; unmatched junction nucleotides: 8. There are 16 residues in the CDR3. Per the germline V gene, CDR1 is MNHEY and CDR2 is SVGAGI.

This clonotype was observed a few times. The CDR3 DNA reads TGCAGTGCTAAAAATGGAGCAGGGCATAGCAATCAGCCCCAGCATTTT. This translates into CSAKNGAGHSNQPQHF. The genes are TRBV20-1 and TRBJ1-5, with D possibly TRBD1 on 5 matching bases. Trimming removed 4 bases at V and 0 bases at J, with 16 bases between. In germline, CDR1 is DFQATT, CDR2 SNEGSKA (reference sequence). This CDR3 comprises 16 residues.

This clonotype turned up a few times. The chain employs TRBV10-2 and TRBJ2-7; TRBD2 agrees at 9 bases. This CDR3 is built from 14 residues. In germline, CDR1 is WSHSY, CDR2 SAAADI. J gave up 2 bases and V 6 bases, and 5 bases lay outside the gene matches. The CDR3 reads CASRDGLATYEQYF. The CDR3 DNA is TGCGCCAGCAGAGATGGACTAGCGACCTACGAGCAGTACTTC.

The chain combines TRBV20-1 with TRBJ2-5, with 14 bases that match TRBD2. V was pared by 0 bases and J by 1 base, with 7 bases of the junction left unmatched. Germline V gene data show CDR1 as DFQATT and CDR2 as SNEGSKA (reference sequence). The CDR3 sequence is 18 residues long. The CDR3 region has the DNA TGCAGTGCTAGAGATGGAAGACTAGCGGGGGGGTTCCAAGAGACCCAGTACTTC. Its protein product is CSARDGRLAGGFQETQYF.

This clonotype showed up just a few times. The chain links TRBV10-1 to TRBJ1-2; 9 positions agree with TRBD1. J lost 7 bases, V lost 3 bases, and 3 bases had no gene match. The CDR3 loop spans 13 amino acids. The germline gives CDR1 WNHNN, CDR2 SYGVQD (reference sequence). CDR3 sequence: CASSDGTGFGYTF. In nucleotides, the CDR3 is TGCGCCAGCAGTGACGGGACAGGGTTTGGCTACACCTTC.

The rearrangement uses TRBV10-3 and TRBJ2-7; TRBD2 might be the D (5 bases). In germline, CDR1 is ENHRY, CDR2 SYGVKD. The CDR3 is 13 amino acids. Trimming took off 5 bases at V and 4 bases at J, with 12 bases between the two ends. The CDR3 protein is CAISYPPGYEQYF. DNA of the CDR3: TGTGCCATCAGTTACCCACCGGGGTACGAGCAGTACTTC.

The V gene is TRBV7-9, the J gene TRBJ1-4; TRBD1 might be the D (6 bases). Deletions cut 5 bases from V and 4 bases from J, with 17 bases between. The germline V gene encodes CDR1 SEHNR and CDR2 FQNEAQ (reference sequence). This CDR3 spans 16 amino acids. CDR3: CASSPGDQGRNEKLFF. The CDR3 DNA follows: TGTGCCAGCAGCCCAGGGGACCAGGGGCGTAATGAAAAACTGTTTTTT. Complete variable domain (other parts from reference TRBV7-9 and TRBJ1-4): DTGVSQNPRHKITKRGQNVTFRCDPISEHNRLYWYRQTLGQGPEFLTYFQNEAQLEKSRLLSDRFSAERPKGSFSTLEIQRTEQGDSAMYLCASSPGDQGRNEKLFFGSGTQLSVL.

This clonotype was seen a handful of times. This chain connects TRBV9 to TRBJ1-2; TRBD1 matches 11 bases. The V and J ends lost 4 bases and 14 bases, in that order; junction bases with no gene match: 10. The germline gives CDR1 SGDLS, CDR2 YYNGEE. CDR3 length: 13 residues. The CDR3: CASSSGTGGLYTF. The DNA of the CDR3 is TGTGCCAGCAGCTCCGGGACAGGGGGGCTATATACCTTC.

This CDR3 is CASSSATRGGYTF. CDR3 DNA sequence: TGTGCCAGCAGCTCCGCAACCAGGGGTGGCTACACCTTC. The chain links TRBV10-3 to TRBJ1-2; D possibly corresponds to TRBD1 (6 bases). The CDR3 runs 13 residues. The ends were cut back, 10 bases at V and 7 bases at J, with 19 bases in the middle. The germline CDR1 and CDR2 sequences are ENHRY and SYGVKD.

Only a few counts were recorded for this clonotype. The chain couples TRBV7-9 to TRBJ1-2; 12 positions match TRBD1. CDR1 SEHNR and CDR2 FQNEAQ come from the germline V gene (reference sequence). V lost 0 bases, J lost 8 bases, and 1 base stayed unmatched. There are 14 residues in the CDR3. The CDR3: CASSLAGTGGGYTF. CDR3 bases: TGTGCCAGCAGCTTAGCCGGGACAGGGGGCGGCTACACCTTC.

This clonotype came up once. The chain is built from TRBV10-3 and TRBJ1-5, with a tentative D call TRBD1 (5 bases). The CDR3 runs to 14 residues. The germline V gene encodes CDR1 ENHRY and CDR2 SYGVKD. Trimming left V 10 bases short and J 5 bases short, with 18 bases between. CDR3: CASRTTVPDQPQHF. The CDR3 nucleotides read TGTGCCAGCAGGACGACAGTTCCGGATCAGCCCCAGCATTTT.

This clonotype has a count of ten or more. The chain has TRBV29-1 and TRBJ1-1; D is unresolved. Germline V gene lookup returns CDR1 SQVTM and CDR2 ANQGSEA. CDR3 size: 13 residues. V was cut by 1 base and J by 1 base, with 7 bases left in between. This CDR3 reads CSVEGHENTEAFF. CDR3 DNA sequence: TGCAGCGTTGAAGGGCACGAGAACACTGAAGCTTTCTTT.

This chain uses TRBV25-1 with TRBJ1-2; D is unclear. The CDR3 length is 12 residues. The V end lost 6 bases, the J end lost 4 bases, and 9 bases lay between the germline ends. Germline assignment: CDR1 MGHDK and CDR2 SYGVNS. CDR3 nucleotide sequence: TGTGCCAGCAGATCCTCTGGCTATGGCTACACCTTC. It encodes CASRSSGYGYTF.

CDR3 region: CASSLGGGSGYEQYF. The DNA for the CDR3 is TGTGCCAGCAGCTTAGGGGGGGGTAGCGGTTACGAGCAGTACTTC. This rearrangement joins TRBV7-8 to TRBJ2-7; 7 bases agree with TRBD2. Per germline, CDR1 SGHVS and CDR2 FQNEAQ. The trim removed 1 base at V and 4 bases at J, leaving 7 bases unmatched. This CDR3 spans 15 amino acids.

This clonotype was found a few times. The gene calls are TRBV7-4 and TRBJ2-5, with D maybe TRBD2 (5 bases). The CDR3 is made up of 14 amino acids. In germline, CDR1 is SGHVT, CDR2 SQSDAQ. V was pared by 7 bases and J by 4 bases, with 16 bases between. The CDR3 is CASNTLRRRETQYF. CDR3 nucleotide sequence: TGTGCCAGCAACACTCTCAGGAGGAGAGAGACCCAGTACTTC.

This clonotype was counted at least ten times. The V and J genes are TRBV29-1 and TRBJ2-7, with D perhaps matching TRBD2 (5 bases). Germline V CDR1 and CDR2: SQVTM, ANQGSEA. The CDR3 sequence is 15 residues long. V was shortened by 3 bases and J by 2 bases, with 17 bases between the two germline ends. This CDR3 reads CSVEKEDSGPYEQYF. The CDR3 DNA follows: TGCAGCGTTGAGAAGGAGGATAGTGGTCCCTACGAGCAGTACTTC.

CDR3 in amino acids: CASSHRAGYGYTF. The CDR3 nucleotides are TGTGCCAGCAGCCATCGAGCTGGCTATGGCTACACCTTC. The chain carries TRBV3-1 and TRBJ1-2; D is unclear. CDR3 length equals 13 residues. Germline CDR1 LGHDT, CDR2 YNNKEL (reference sequence). Trimming stripped 3 bases from V and 4 bases from J, with 9 bases between.